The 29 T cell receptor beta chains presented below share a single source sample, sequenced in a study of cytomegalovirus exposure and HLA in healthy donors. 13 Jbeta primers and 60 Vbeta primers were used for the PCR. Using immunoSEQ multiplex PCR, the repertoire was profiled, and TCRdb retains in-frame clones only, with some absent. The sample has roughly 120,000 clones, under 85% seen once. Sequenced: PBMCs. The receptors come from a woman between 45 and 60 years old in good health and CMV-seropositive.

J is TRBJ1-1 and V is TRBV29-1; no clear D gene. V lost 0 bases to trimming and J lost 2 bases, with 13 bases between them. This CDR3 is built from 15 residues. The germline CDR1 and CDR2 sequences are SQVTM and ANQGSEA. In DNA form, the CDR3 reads TGCAGCGTTGAAGATCCGGGAAGGGTCAACACTGAAGCTTTCTTT. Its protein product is CSVEDPGRVNTEAFF.

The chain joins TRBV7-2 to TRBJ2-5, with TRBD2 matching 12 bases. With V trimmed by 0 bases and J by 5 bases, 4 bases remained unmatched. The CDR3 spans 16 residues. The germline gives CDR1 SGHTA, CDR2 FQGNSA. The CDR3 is CASSLAGTSGWETQYF. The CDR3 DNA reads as TGTGCCAGCAGCTTAGCCGGGACTAGCGGGTGGGAGACCCAGTACTTC.

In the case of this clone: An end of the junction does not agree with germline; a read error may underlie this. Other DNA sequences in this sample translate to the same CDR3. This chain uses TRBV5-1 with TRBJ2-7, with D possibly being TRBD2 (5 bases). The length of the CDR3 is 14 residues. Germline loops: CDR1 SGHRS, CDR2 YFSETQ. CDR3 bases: TGTGCCAGCAGCAACGAGGGCTCCCCCTACGAGCAGTACTTC. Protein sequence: CASSNEGSPYEQYF.

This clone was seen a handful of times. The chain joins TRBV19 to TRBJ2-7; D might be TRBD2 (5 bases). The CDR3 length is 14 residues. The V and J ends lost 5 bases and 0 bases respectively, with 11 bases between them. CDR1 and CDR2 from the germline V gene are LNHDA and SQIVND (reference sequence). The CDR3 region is CASSAGLGSYEQYF. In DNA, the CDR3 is TGTGCCAGTAGTGCGGGTCTGGGCTCCTACGAGCAGTACTTC.

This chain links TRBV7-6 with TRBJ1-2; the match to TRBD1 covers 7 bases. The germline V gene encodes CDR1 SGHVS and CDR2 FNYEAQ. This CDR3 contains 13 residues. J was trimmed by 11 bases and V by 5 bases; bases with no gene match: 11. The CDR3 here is CASSPRDSEQYTF. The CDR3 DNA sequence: TGTGCCAGCAGCCCCCGGGACAGTGAGCAATACACCTTC.

The CDR3 nucleotides are TGTGCCAGTAGTCCCCTAGGGGGGGGAACAGATACGCAGTATTTT. This sequence encodes CASSPLGGGTDTQYF. The gene calls are TRBV19 and TRBJ2-3, with TRBD2 as a possible D gene (7 bases). The CDR3 sequence is 15 residues long. Germline lookup yields CDR1 LNHDA and CDR2 SQIVND (reference sequence). Deletions cut 5 bases from V and 3 bases from J, with 15 bases between.

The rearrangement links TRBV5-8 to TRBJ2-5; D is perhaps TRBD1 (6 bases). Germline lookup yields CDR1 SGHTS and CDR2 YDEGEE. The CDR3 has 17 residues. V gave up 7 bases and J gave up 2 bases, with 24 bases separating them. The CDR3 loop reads CASPTAPGHPLQETQYF. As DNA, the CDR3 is TGTGCCAGCCCAACCGCCCCGGGACACCCGTTACAAGAGACCCAGTACTTC.

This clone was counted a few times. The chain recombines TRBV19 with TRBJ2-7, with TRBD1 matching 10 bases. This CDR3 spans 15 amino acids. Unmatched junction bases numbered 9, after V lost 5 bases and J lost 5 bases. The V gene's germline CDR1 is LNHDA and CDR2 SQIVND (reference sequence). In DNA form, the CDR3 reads TGTGCCAGTAGTCCCCGACAGGGGGCTAACAACGAGCAGTACTTC. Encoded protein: CASSPRQGANNEQYF. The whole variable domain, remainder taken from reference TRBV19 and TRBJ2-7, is DGGITQSPKYLFRKEGQNVTLSCEQNLNHDAMYWYRQDPGQGLRLIYYSQIVNDFQKGDIAEGYSVSREKKESFPLTVTSAQKNPTAFYLCASSPRQGANNEQYFGPGTRLTVT.

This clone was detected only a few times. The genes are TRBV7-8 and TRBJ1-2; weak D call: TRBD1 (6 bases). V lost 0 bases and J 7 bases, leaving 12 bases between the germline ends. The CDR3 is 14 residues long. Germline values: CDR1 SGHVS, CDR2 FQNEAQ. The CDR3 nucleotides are TGTGCCAGCAGCTTAGCACCGGGGGGCGGTGGCTACACCTTC. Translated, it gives CASSLAPGGGGYTF.

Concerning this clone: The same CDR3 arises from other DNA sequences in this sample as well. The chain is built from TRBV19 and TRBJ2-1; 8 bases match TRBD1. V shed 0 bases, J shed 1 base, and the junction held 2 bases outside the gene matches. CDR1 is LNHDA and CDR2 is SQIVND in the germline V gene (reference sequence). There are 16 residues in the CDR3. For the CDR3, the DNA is TGTGCCAGTAGTATAGATACAGGGGGATCCTACAATGAGCAGTTCTTC. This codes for CASSIDTGGSYNEQFF.

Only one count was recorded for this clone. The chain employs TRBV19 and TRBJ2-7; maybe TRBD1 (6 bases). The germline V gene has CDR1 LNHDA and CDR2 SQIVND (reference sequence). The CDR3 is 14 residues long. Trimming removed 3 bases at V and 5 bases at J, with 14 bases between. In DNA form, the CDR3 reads TGTGCCAGTAGTATTAACAGGGAGAACGACGAGCAGTACTTC. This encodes CASSINRENDEQYF.

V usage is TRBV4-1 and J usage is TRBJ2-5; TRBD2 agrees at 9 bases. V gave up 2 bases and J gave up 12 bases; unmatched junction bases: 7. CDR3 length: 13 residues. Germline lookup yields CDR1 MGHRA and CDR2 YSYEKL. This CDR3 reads CASSQLIGGGEYF. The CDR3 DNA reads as TGCGCCAGCAGCCAACTCATTGGCGGGGGGGAGTACTTC.

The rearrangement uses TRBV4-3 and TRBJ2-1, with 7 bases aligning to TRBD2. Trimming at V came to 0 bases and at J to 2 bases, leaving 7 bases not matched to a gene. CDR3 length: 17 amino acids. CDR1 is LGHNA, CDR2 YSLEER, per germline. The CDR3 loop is CASSQDAASGAYNEQFF. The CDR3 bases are TGCGCCAGCAGCCAAGATGCGGCTAGCGGTGCCTACAATGAGCAGTTCTTC.

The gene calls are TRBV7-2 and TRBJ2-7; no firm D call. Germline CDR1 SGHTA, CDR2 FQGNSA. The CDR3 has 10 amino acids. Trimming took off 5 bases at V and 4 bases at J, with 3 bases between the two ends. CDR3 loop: CASSPYEQYF. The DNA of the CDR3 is TGTGCCAGCAGCCCATACGAGCAGTACTTC.

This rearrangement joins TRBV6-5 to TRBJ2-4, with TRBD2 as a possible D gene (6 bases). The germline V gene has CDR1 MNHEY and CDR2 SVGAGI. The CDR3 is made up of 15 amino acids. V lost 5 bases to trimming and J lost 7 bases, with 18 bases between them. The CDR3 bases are TGTGCCAGCAGTCGGGGGAGGCCCAATGGGAACATTCAGTACTTC. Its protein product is CASSRGRPNGNIQYF.

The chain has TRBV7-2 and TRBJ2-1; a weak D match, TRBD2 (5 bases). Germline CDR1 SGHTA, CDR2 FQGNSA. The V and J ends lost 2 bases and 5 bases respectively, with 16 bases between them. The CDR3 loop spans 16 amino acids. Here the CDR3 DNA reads TGTGCCAGCAGCTTACGAGAGGGTAGCGAAAACAATGAGCAGTTCTTC. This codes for CASSLREGSENNEQFF.

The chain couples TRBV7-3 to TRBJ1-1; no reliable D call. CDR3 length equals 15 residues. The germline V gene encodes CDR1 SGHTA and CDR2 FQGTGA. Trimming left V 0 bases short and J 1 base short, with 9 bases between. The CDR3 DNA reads TGTGCCAGCAGCTTAACGAACGGAGCGAACACTGAAGCTTTCTTT. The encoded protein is CASSLTNGANTEAFF.

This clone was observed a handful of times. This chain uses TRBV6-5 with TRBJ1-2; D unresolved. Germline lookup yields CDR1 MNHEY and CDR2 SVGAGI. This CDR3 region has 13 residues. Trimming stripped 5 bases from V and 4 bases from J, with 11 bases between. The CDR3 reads CASSPPIGYGYTF. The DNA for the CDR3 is TGTGCCAGCAGTCCCCCCATCGGCTATGGCTACACCTTC.

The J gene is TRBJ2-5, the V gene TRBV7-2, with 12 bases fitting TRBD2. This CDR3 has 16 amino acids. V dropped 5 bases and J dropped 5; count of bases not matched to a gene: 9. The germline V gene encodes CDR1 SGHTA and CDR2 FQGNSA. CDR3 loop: CASSLSTSGRGETQYF. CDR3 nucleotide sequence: TGTGCCAGCAGCCTTTCGACTAGCGGGAGAGGGGAGACCCAGTACTTC.

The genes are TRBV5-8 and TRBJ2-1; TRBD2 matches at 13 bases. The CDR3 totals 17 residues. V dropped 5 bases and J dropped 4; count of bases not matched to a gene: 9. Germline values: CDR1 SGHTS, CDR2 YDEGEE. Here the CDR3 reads CASSSALTSGGYNEQFF. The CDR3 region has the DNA TGTGCCAGCAGTTCTGCCCTGACTAGCGGGGGGTACAATGAGCAGTTCTTC.

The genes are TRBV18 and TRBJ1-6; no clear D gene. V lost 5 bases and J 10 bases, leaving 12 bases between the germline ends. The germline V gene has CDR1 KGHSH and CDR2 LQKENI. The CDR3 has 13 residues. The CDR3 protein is CASSGPQRSPLHF. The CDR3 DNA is TGTGCCAGCTCAGGGCCCCAAAGGTCACCCCTCCACTTT.

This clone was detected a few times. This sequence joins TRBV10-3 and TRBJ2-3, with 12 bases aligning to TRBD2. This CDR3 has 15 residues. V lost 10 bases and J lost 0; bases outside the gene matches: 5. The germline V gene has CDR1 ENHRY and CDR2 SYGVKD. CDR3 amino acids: CATRTSGASTDTQYF. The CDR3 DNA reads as TGTGCCACCCGGACTAGCGGGGCAAGCACAGATACGCAGTATTTT.

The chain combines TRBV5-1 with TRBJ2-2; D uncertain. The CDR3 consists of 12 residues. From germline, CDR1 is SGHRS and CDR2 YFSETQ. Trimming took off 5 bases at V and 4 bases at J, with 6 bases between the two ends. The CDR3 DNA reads TGCGCCAGCAGTCCGTTCACCGGGGAGCTGTTTTTT. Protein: CASSPFTGELFF.

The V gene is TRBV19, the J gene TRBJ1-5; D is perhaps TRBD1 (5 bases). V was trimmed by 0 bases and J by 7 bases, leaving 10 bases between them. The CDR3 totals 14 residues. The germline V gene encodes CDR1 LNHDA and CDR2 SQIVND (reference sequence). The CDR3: CASSIEQVIQPQHF. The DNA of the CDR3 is TGTGCCAGTAGTATAGAACAGGTCATCCAGCCCCAGCATTTT. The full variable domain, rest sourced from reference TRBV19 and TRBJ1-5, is DGGITQSPKYLFRKEGQNVTLSCEQNLNHDAMYWYRQDPGQGLRLIYYSQIVNDFQKGDIAEGYSVSREKKESFPLTVTSAQKNPTAFYLCASSIEQVIQPQHFGDGTRLSIL.

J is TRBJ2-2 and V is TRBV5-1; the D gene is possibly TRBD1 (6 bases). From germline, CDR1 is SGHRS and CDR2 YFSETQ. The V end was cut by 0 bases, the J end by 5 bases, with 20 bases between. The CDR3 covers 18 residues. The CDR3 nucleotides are TGCGCCAGCAGCTTGGCAGAACTTCCGGGACACCGAACCGGGGAGCTGTTTTTT. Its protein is CASSLAELPGHRTGELFF. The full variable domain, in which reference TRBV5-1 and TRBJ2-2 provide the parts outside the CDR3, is KAGVTQTPRYLIKTRGQQVTLSCSPISGHRSVSWYQQTPGQGLQFLFEYFSETQRNKGNFPGRFSGRQFSNSRSEMNVSTLELGDSALYLCASSLAELPGHRTGELFFGEGSRLTVL.

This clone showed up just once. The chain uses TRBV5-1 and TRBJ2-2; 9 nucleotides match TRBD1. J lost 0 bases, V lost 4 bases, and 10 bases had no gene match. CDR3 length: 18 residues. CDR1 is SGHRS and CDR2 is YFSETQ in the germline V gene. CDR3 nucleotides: TGCGCCAGCAGCCCTTTACGACAGGGGGGAACGAACACCGGGGAGCTGTTTTTT. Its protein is CASSPLRQGGTNTGELFF.

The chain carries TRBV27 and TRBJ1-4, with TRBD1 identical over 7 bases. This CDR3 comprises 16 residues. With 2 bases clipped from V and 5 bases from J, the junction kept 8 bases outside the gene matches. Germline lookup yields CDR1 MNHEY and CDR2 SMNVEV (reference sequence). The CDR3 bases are TGTGCCAGCAGTTTAGTACCGGGACAGCTAAATGAAAAACTGTTTTTT. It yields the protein CASSLVPGQLNEKLFF.

Here the CDR3 DNA reads TGCGCCAGCAGCACGGGGGGGGCCAAAAACATTCAGTACTTC. Its protein is CASSTGGAKNIQYF. The chain carries TRBV4-1 and TRBJ2-4; TRBD2 matches 8 bases. Germline CDR1 MGHRA, CDR2 YSYEKL. J was trimmed by 1 base and V by 5 bases; bases with no gene match: 1. The CDR3 totals 14 residues.

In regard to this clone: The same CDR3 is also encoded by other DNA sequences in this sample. The CDR3 DNA sequence: TGTGCCAGCTCCCTGGACAGAAACACTGAAGCTTTCTTT. Its translation is CASSLDRNTEAFF. The chain uses TRBV18 and TRBJ1-1, with a possible D match to TRBD1 (6 bases). With 6 bases removed from V and 2 bases from J, the gap between germline ends came to 10 bases. The CDR3 contains 13 residues. Germline V gives CDR1 KGHSH, CDR2 LQKENI. Full variable domain (rest looked up from reference TRBV18 and TRBJ1-1): NAGVMQNPRHLVRRRGQEARLRCSPMKGHSHVYWYRQLPEEGLKFMVYLQKENIIDESGMPKERFSAEFPKEGPSILRIQQVVRGDSAAYFCASSLDRNTEAFFGQGTRLTVV.